This TCR beta chain was profiled in a study of T cell repertoires in cytomegalovirus infection. The CDR3 contains 15 residues. V was trimmed by 2 bases and J by 6 bases, leaving 19 bases between them. CDR1 is SQVTM, CDR2 ANQGSEA, per germline. Points on this clonotype: Its cognate antigen is unknown.

One entry per CDR3 protein, called by TCRdb with MiXCR from the reads. Counted here are approximately 990,000 distinct CDR3 sequences, approximately 31% occurring once; the ten biggest clones make up about 14%. The chain has TRBV29-1 and TRBJ1-2; maybe TRBD1 (5 bases). This receptor was obtained from a human donor in good health (CMV status not recorded). Some clones in this sample may be carry-over from other donors' samples. The material sequenced was cultured CD8+ T cells from PBMCs, taken from culture after CMV antigen stimulation. CDR3 protein: CSVEKGPNLVHGYTF. The CDR3 DNA follows: TGCAGCGTTGAAAAGGGACCCAACCTAGTGCATGGCTACACCTTC.